This passage covers 17 T cell receptor beta chains from one sample sequenced in a study of shared clonotypes between healthy human individuals. Sequencing used immunoSEQ multiplex PCR; TCRdb keeps in-frame clones, though not all of them. Among about 490,000 clones listed, 70% to 85% were seen once. Material: PBMCs. The receptors were gathered from a woman aged 40 to 50 in good health. Some clones in this sample may be carry-over from other donors' samples.

This chain joins TRBV5-5 and TRBJ1-5; D gene ambiguous. Germline values: CDR1 SGHKS, CDR2 YYEKEE (reference sequence). V was trimmed by 2 bases and J by 5 bases, leaving 8 bases between them. This CDR3 spans 13 amino acids. The chain's CDR3 is CASSFNLDQPQHF. CDR3 sequence (DNA): TGTGCCAGCAGCTTTAACTTAGATCAGCCCCAGCATTTT.

J is TRBJ2-7 and V is TRBV30; 12 bases are a match to TRBD1. Germline assignment: CDR1 GTSNPN and CDR2 SVGIG (reference sequence). The CDR3 extends over 16 amino acids. The J segment lost 6 bases and the V segment lost 3 bases, leaving 12 bases of the junction unmatched. DNA of the CDR3: TGTGCCTGGAGCCCCTCTTTCGGGACAGGGGGCGGCGAGCAGTACTTC. Amino acids: CAWSPSFGTGGGEQYF.

The V and J genes are TRBV15 and TRBJ2-2; the D gene is possibly TRBD2 (6 bases). Trimming shortened V by 7 bases and J by 0 bases, and 12 bases separated the two germline ends. Germline values: CDR1 LNHNV, CDR2 YYDKDF (reference sequence). The CDR3 length is 15 residues. The CDR3, as DNA: TGTGCCACCAAACCGGGACTCGCGAACACCGGGGAGCTGTTTTTT. Translated: CATKPGLANTGELFF.

J is TRBJ2-7 and V is TRBV30; TRBD2 might be the D (5 bases). The germline CDR1 and CDR2 sequences are GTSNPN and SVGIG (reference sequence). The CDR3 is 11 residues long. V lost 2 bases and J lost 9, with 11 bases in between. Written as DNA, the CDR3 is TGTGCCTGGAGTTTGGGCGAGGGGCAGTACTTC. Residues: CAWSLGEGQYF.

This clone was detected a few times. The V gene is TRBV19, the J gene TRBJ1-5; 7 nucleotides align to TRBD1. CDR3 length equals 15 residues. The V segment lost 2 bases and the J segment 7 bases; nucleotides outside the gene matches: 8. The V gene's germline CDR1 is LNHDA and CDR2 SQIVND (reference sequence). CDR3 nucleotide sequence: TGTGCCAGTAGTATATCTCAGGGACAGTTGCAGCCCCAGCATTTT. It yields the protein CASSISQGQLQPQHF.

V and J are TRBV27 and TRBJ2-5; no reliable D call. This CDR3 contains 13 residues. Germline CDR1 reads MNHEY; CDR2 reads SMNVEV (reference sequence). V gave up 8 bases and J gave up 1 base, with 11 bases separating them. The CDR3 loop reads CASWSLVQETQYF. For the CDR3, the DNA is TGTGCCAGCTGGTCGTTGGTCCAAGAGACCCAGTACTTC.

The rearrangement links TRBV28 to TRBJ1-1, with D possibly being TRBD1 (5 bases). The germline V and J ends were trimmed by 4 bases and 9 bases, with 12 bases remaining between them. Germline CDR1 reads MDHEN; CDR2 reads SYDVKM. The CDR3 loop spans 12 amino acids. CDR3 sequence reads: CASSSRQFQAFF. The CDR3 DNA reads as TGTGCCAGCAGTTCTAGACAGTTTCAAGCTTTCTTT.

This clone turned up a few times. The gene calls are TRBV7-9 and TRBJ2-5; no firm D call. Germline values: CDR1 SEHNR, CDR2 FQNEAQ (reference sequence). The length of the CDR3 is 15 residues. Trimming cost V 5 bases and J 4 bases, with 17 bases left between them. CDR3 DNA: TGTGCCAGCAGCCGCCCCCGGGCCCAAGGAGAGACCCAGTACTTC. It specifies CASSRPRAQGETQYF.

The rearrangement joins TRBV2 to TRBJ2-5, with TRBD2 matching 7 bases. Germline-derived CDR1 and CDR2 are SNHLY and FYNNEI. The CDR3 length is 15 residues. The trim removed 6 bases at V and 1 base at J, leaving 8 bases unmatched. The DNA of the CDR3 is TGTGCCAGCAGGTCTTTAACTAGCGCCCAAGAGACCCAGTACTTC. It encodes CASRSLTSAQETQYF. Supplemented by reference TRBV2 and TRBJ2-5, the full variable domain reads EPEVTQTPSHQVTQMGQEVILRCVPISNHLYFYWYRQILGQKVEFLVSFYNNEISEKSEIFDDQFSVERPDGSNFTLKIRSTKLEDSAMYFCASRSLTSAQETQYFGPGTRLLVL.

This rearrangement joins TRBV6-5 to TRBJ2-3, with D maybe TRBD1 (6 bases). Between the trimmed V and J ends, which lost 8 bases and 0 bases, there was a span of 9 bases. The germline V gene has CDR1 MNHEY and CDR2 SVGAGI. The CDR3 spans 13 residues. The CDR3 nucleotides read TGTGCCAGCGGACAGCCTAGCACAGATACGCAGTATTTT. The encoded protein is CASGQPSTDTQYF.

The V call is TRBV13, the J call TRBJ1-3; unclear D gene. The CDR3 extends over 12 amino acids. Between the trimmed V and J ends, which lost 8 bases and 2 bases, there was a span of 7 bases. Germline CDR1 PRHDT, CDR2 FYEKMQ (reference sequence). CDR3 sequence: CASSAPGNTIYF. CDR3 bases: TGTGCCAGCTCAGCCCCTGGAAACACCATATATTTT.

The J gene is TRBJ2-3, the V gene TRBV15; 7 nucleotides line up with TRBD1. Per germline, CDR1 LNHNV and CDR2 YYDKDF (reference sequence). The junction had 7 bases not matched to a gene; V was cut back by 0 bases and J by 4 bases. The CDR3 consists of 16 residues. The CDR3 bases are TGTGCCACCAGCAGAGAACCGGGACAGATATCAGATACGCAGTATTTT. This sequence encodes CATSREPGQISDTQYF. The entire variable domain, with the rest obtained from reference TRBV15 and TRBJ2-3, is as follows: DAMVIQNPRYQVTQFGKPVTLSCSQTLNHNVMYWYQQKSSQAPKLLFHYYDKDFNNEADTPDNFQSRRPNTSFCFLDIRSPGLGDTAMYLCATSREPGQISDTQYFGPGTRLTVL.

The rearrangement uses TRBV29-1 and TRBJ2-7, with 7 bases lining up with TRBD1. The germline V gene encodes CDR1 SQVTM and CDR2 ANQGSEA. V was clipped by 4 bases and J by 0 bases; unmatched bases: 6. This CDR3 spans 14 amino acids. The CDR3 DNA reads TGCAGCGTTGTGAGGGACAGTAGCTCCTACGAGCAGTACTTC. Its translation: CSVVRDSSSYEQYF.

With respect to this clone: Mismatch with germline at one junction end may stem from a read error. The gene calls are TRBV28 and TRBJ2-7; D might be TRBD2 (5 bases). The germline V gene encodes CDR1 MDHEN and CDR2 SYDVKM. The CDR3 consists of 10 residues. The CDR3 DNA sequence: TGTGCCAGCGACATGCCGGGGTCCAACTTC. Protein: CASDMPGSNF.

The CDR3 sequence is CASSPSPVDEQYF. The CDR3 DNA follows: TGTGCCAGCAGCCCGTCTCCGGTAGACGAGCAGTACTTC. The gene calls are TRBV7-2 and TRBJ2-7, with D unclear. Trimming pared 5 bases from V and 5 bases from J, leaving 13 bases between. Germline V lookup: CDR1 SGHTA, CDR2 FQGNSA. This CDR3 has 13 residues.

In regard to this clone: One base away lies a much larger clone, so this may be a sequencing read error. V usage is TRBV29-1 and J usage is TRBJ2-7; the match to TRBD1 covers 8 bases. This CDR3 is built from 13 residues. Germline CDR1 is SQVTM and CDR2 is ANQGSEA. V shed 7 bases and J 9 bases; nucleotides not matched to a gene: 14. DNA for the CDR3: TGCAGCGCCATGACAGGGGAGACTGACGGGCAGTACTTC. Residues: CSAMTGETDGQYF.

The chain couples TRBV27 to TRBJ1-4; TRBD1 aligns across 9 bases. CDR3 size: 14 residues. Trimming at V came to 6 bases and at J to 6 bases, leaving 5 bases not matched to a gene. Germline assignment: CDR1 MNHEY and CDR2 SMNVEV (reference sequence). As DNA, the CDR3 is TGTGCCAGCAGAAAACAGGGGGCGGATGAAAAACTGTTTTTT. Protein: CASRKQGADEKLFF.